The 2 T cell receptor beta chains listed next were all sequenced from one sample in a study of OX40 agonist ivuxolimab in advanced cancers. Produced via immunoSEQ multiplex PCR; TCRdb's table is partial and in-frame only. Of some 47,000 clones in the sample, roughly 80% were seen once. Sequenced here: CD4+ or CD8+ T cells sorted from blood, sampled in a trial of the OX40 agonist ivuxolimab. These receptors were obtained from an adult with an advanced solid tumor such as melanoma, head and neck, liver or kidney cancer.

The CDR3 spells CASSLVLRDTQYF. The CDR3, as DNA: TGTGCCAGCAGCTTAGTGTTGAGAGATACGCAGTATTTT. This chain joins TRBV7-2 and TRBJ2-3; no clear D. The germline CDR1 and CDR2 sequences are SGHTA and FQGNSA. This CDR3 is built from 13 residues. The ends were cut back, 1 base at V and 5 bases at J, with 7 bases in the middle.

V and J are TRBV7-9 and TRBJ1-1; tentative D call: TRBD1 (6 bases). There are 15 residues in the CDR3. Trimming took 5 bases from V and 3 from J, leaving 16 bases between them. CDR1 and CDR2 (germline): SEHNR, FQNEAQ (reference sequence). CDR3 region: CASSRTLGAYTEAFF. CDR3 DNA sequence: TGTGCCAGCAGCCGAACGCTGGGGGCGTACACTGAAGCTTTCTTT.